Below are 12 T cell receptor beta chains sequenced from a single sample in a study of regulatory T cells in long-lasting Graves disease (dated by TCRdb to the early 2020s). The time point label of this sample denotes: newly diagnosed GD, antithyroid drugs for less than 3 months. For both TCR sequencing and RNA sequencing, RNA was extracted from PBMCs in TRIzol. Library preparation employed multiplex PCR. TCRdb shows the sequencer as Illumina HiSeq 4000. iRepertoire HTBI primers and Arm-PCR amplification of CDR3 regions were used to construct TCR beta libraries. The public sequencing data were trimmed at Q25 with fastp and processed into clonotypes with MiXCR by TCRdb, which kept only in-frame beta chains. Identical CDR3 protein sequences are pooled into one entry, listed with their most common genes and DNA. A total of 400,000 to 650,000 distinct CDR3 sequences appear in this sample, around 16% of them only once. Approximately 25% of the sample belongs to the ten largest clones.

The same data also contributed to another study, on T cells in Graves' hyperthyroidism and ophthalmopathy.

This sample comprised peripheral blood mononuclear cells (PBMCs), obtained at new diagnosis, from a patient treated with antithyroid drugs. These TCRs come from a middle-aged woman with Graves disease. Donor details come from another sample of the same person, matched by shared clones.

Points on this clonotype: This is likely an artifact of a read error, given a far larger clone one base away. This chain links TRBV6-2 or TRBV6-3 with TRBJ2-7; D perhaps matches TRBD2 (5 bases). Trimming shortened V by 6 bases and J by 3 bases, and 9 bases separated the two germline ends. There are 12 residues in the CDR3. Germline V lookup: CDR1 MNHEY, CDR2 SVGEGT. The CDR3 nucleotides are TGTGCCAGCAGCGCCGGGGTCTACGAGCAGTACTTC. Its protein is CASSAGVYEQYF.

To note about this clonotype: The likely explanation is a read error, given a far larger clone one base away. This chain joins TRBV11-2 and TRBJ2-1, with D possibly being TRBD1 or TRBD2 (5 bases each). TRBJ2-5 explains the end of the DNA better; the J call may be wrong. This CDR3 region has 13 residues. In germline, CDR1 is SGHAT, CDR2 FQNNGV. Here the CDR3 DNA reads TGTGCCAGCAGCTCCACAGGAGGCTGGACCCAGTACTTC. Its translation: CASSSTGGWTQYF.

In this sample, this clonotype turned up many times. This chain links TRBV28 with TRBJ2-4, with 8 positions matching TRBD1. The CDR3 length is 13 residues. Looked up from germline, CDR1 is MDHEN and CDR2 is SYDVKM. V lost 5 bases and J lost 15; bases outside the gene matches: 12. This CDR3 reads CASSQTLDRAPYF. Here the CDR3 DNA reads TGTGCCAGCAGTCAAACATTGGACAGGGCTCCGTACTTC.

V is TRBV20-1 and J is TRBJ2-3; D is tentatively TRBD1 or TRBD2 (6 bases each). Germline CDR1 and CDR2: DFQATT and SNEGSKA (reference sequence). CDR3 size: 13 residues. V was pared by 6 bases and J by 6 bases, with 16 bases between. This CDR3 is CSAKEGVKDTQYF. DNA of the CDR3: TGCAGTGCCAAGGAGGGGGTCAAGGATACGCAGTATTTT.

This clonotype was counted many times. The J gene is TRBJ2-3, the V gene TRBV2, with a tentative D call TRBD2 (7 bases). V lost 4 bases and J lost 2, with 13 bases in between. CDR3 size: 15 residues. Germline V lookup: CDR1 SNHLY, CDR2 FYNNEI. CDR3 coding DNA: TGTGCCAGCAGTGCTCCAGGGGACTACACAGATACGCAGTATTTT. The encoded protein is CASSAPGDYTDTQYF.

V usage is TRBV7-8 and J usage is TRBJ2-7; D perhaps matches TRBD1 (5 bases). Per germline, CDR1 SGHVS and CDR2 FQNEAQ. V lost 1 base and J 5 bases, leaving 15 bases between the germline ends. The CDR3 contains 15 residues. Here the CDR3 DNA reads TGTGCCAGCAGCTTAGTCCGGACACTTCCCCACGAGCAGTACTTC. This sequence encodes CASSLVRTLPHEQYF. Complete variable domain (other parts from reference TRBV7-8 and TRBJ2-7): GAGVSQSPRYKVAKRGQDVALRCDPISGHVSLFWYQQALGQGPEFLTYFQNEAQLDKSGLPSDRFFAERPEGSVSTLKIQRTQQEDSAVYLCASSLVRTLPHEQYFGPGTRLTVT.

CDR3 bases: TGTGCCAGCAGCCGGCTACGAACTGACGGGGAGCTGTTTTTT. Protein product: CASSRLRTDGELFF. The V and J genes are TRBV7-2 and TRBJ2-2; D gene unclear. V gave up 5 bases and J gave up 7 bases, with 14 bases separating them. The CDR3 totals 14 residues. Germline V gene sequence: CDR1 SGHTA, CDR2 FQGNSA.

This clonotype has ten or more counts. V usage is TRBV6-2 or TRBV6-3 and J usage is TRBJ2-3, with D possibly being TRBD1 or TRBD2 (5 bases each). Germline CDR1 reads MNHEY; CDR2 reads SVGEGT. This CDR3 is built from 14 residues. V was cut by 6 bases and J by 2 bases, with 12 bases left in between. For the CDR3, the DNA is TGTGCCAGCAGCCGGGACCCCTCCACAGATACGCAGTATTTT. It translates to CASSRDPSTDTQYF.

This clonotype turned up a few times. The V call is TRBV4-2, the J call TRBJ2-1, with TRBD2 identical over 10 bases. Germline V gene sequence: CDR1 LGHNA, CDR2 YNFKEQ. V lost 0 bases to trimming and J lost 0 bases; unmatched junction nucleotides: 8. The CDR3 runs to 19 residues. The CDR3 spells CASSQDMSSGGYSYNEQFF. The CDR3 DNA reads as TGTGCCAGCAGCCAAGATATGAGTAGCGGGGGGTACTCCTACAATGAGCAGTTCTTC.

Only a few counts were recorded for this clonotype. This chain uses TRBV28 with TRBJ2-6; 8 positions match TRBD1. CDR3 size: 15 residues. The V and J ends lost 6 bases and 4 bases, in that order; junction bases with no gene match: 5. The germline V gene encodes CDR1 MDHEN and CDR2 SYDVKM. The CDR3 loop reads CASRRQGRGANVLTF. The CDR3 DNA follows: TGTGCCAGCAGACGACAGGGGAGGGGGGCCAACGTCCTGACTTTC.

This clonotype was observed at least ten times. The genes are TRBV7-2 and TRBJ2-1; D call uncertain. The germline V gene encodes CDR1 SGHTA and CDR2 FQGNSA. Trimming pared 1 base from V and 10 bases from J, leaving 5 bases between. The CDR3 length is 11 residues. The CDR3 spells CASSLVVEQFF. The DNA of the CDR3 is TGTGCCAGCAGCTTAGTGGTCGAGCAGTTCTTC. Supplemented by reference TRBV7-2 and TRBJ2-1, the full variable domain reads GAGVSQSPSNKVTEKGKDVELRCDPISGHTALYWYRQSLGQGLEFLIYFQGNSAPDKSGLPSDRFSAERTGGSVSTLTIQRTQQEDSAVYLCASSLVVEQFFGPGTRLTVL.

This chain links TRBV6-1 with TRBJ1-1; D ambiguous. Trimming took 6 bases from V and 5 from J, leaving 22 bases between them. CDR3 size: 16 residues. From germline, CDR1 is MNHNS and CDR2 SASEGT. The CDR3 loop is CASRKSLEGPGTEAFF. For the CDR3, the DNA is TGTGCCAGCAGGAAAAGCTTAGAAGGACCGGGGACTGAAGCTTTCTTT.